This T cell receptor (beta chain) was recorded in a study of blood T cell repertoires in COVID-19. Across the whole study: Samples of COVID-19 (acute and convalescent) were obtained from the United States, Italy and Spain. The cDNA or gDNA used as material had been derived from T cells, B-cell-depleted T cells, or PBMCs.

Authors' analysis steps: How many nucleated cells were present was estimated from reference gene primer amplification. Sequenced by immunoSEQ multiplex PCR; TCRdb stores in-frame clones only, minus some. V, J and clone size are those of that table, while D and trimming were read from the DNA. The repertoire holds around 300,000 clones, with about 89% as singletons. Trimming removed 4 bases from V and 11 bases from J, with 18 bases in between. From germline, CDR1 is SGDLS and CDR2 YYNGEE. The CDR3 is 13 residues long. V usage is TRBV9 and J usage is TRBJ1-1, with D uncertain. The clonotype was recovered from a woman between 35 and 50 years old who had recovered from COVID-19. The sample consisted of peripheral blood. DNA of the CDR3: TGTGCCAGCAGCTCCCCCAGGCCCAGCTGGGCTTTCTTT. Its protein product is CASSSPRPSWAFF. The whole variable domain, remainder taken from reference TRBV9 and TRBJ1-1, is DSGVTQTPKHLITATGQRVTLRCSPRSGDLSVYWYQQSLDQGLQFLIQYYNGEERAKGNILERFSAQQFPDLHSELNLSSLELGDSALYFCASSSPRPSWAFFGQGTRLTVV.